The 26 T cell receptor beta chains presented below share a single source sample, sequenced in a study of cytomegalovirus exposure and HLA in healthy donors. 60 Vbeta and 13 Jbeta primers were used in PCR. The method was immunoSEQ multiplex PCR; TCRdb's version includes in-frame clones alone and lacks a portion of them. The table shows hundreds of thousands of clones, with roughly 90% occurring only once. The sequenced sample consisted of PBMCs. The receptor set was obtained from a woman aged 18-30 years in good health and CMV-seronegative.

The chain combines TRBV6-5 with TRBJ1-5; D is possibly TRBD1 (5 bases). Germline V CDR1 and CDR2: MNHEY, SVGAGI. CDR3 size: 13 residues. Trimming removed 2 bases at V and 7 bases at J, with 9 bases between. As DNA, the CDR3 is TGTGCCAGCAGTTACGCCAGGGAACAGCCCCAGCATTTT. This codes for CASSYAREQPQHF.

The chain recombines TRBV19 with TRBJ1-5; 8 bases align to TRBD1. Germline CDR1 is LNHDA and CDR2 is SQIVND (reference sequence). Trimming cost V 1 base and J 5 bases; bases outside gene matches: 4. The CDR3 has 15 residues. The DNA for the CDR3 is TGTGCCAGTAGTATAGGCAGGGGGCGCGATCAGCCCCAGCATTTT. Protein: CASSIGRGRDQPQHF.

The chain recombines TRBV6-6 with TRBJ1-3, with TRBD1 matching over 10 bases. The germline CDR1 and CDR2 sequences are MNHNY and SVGAGI (reference sequence). V lost 5 bases to trimming and J lost 8 bases; unmatched junction nucleotides: 12. The CDR3 runs to 16 residues. Here the CDR3 DNA reads TGTGCCAGCAGTCGGGGACAGGGGTATAGCGAGTACACCATATATTTT. Translation: CASSRGQGYSEYTIYF.

V is TRBV9 and J is TRBJ1-1, with a tentative D call TRBD1 (6 bases). Germline V lookup: CDR1 SGDLS, CDR2 YYNGEE. V shed 0 bases and J shed 3 bases, with 18 bases lying between them. CDR3 size: 17 residues. The CDR3: CASSVVRSRGLDTEAFF. Here the CDR3 DNA reads TGTGCCAGCAGCGTAGTTCGCTCTAGGGGGTTGGACACTGAAGCTTTCTTT.

Here the CDR3 reads CSVDSLLTDTQYF. The CDR3 coding sequence is TGCAGCGTTGACAGTCTCCTCACAGATACGCAGTATTTT. This chain uses TRBV29-1 with TRBJ2-3; D call uncertain. V was cut by 3 bases and J by 2 bases, with 9 bases left in between. CDR1 and CDR2 (germline): SQVTM, ANQGSEA. CDR3 size: 13 residues.

The chain is built from TRBV6-5 and TRBJ2-7; TRBD2 aligns across 11 bases. Trimming at V came to 5 bases and at J to 1 base, leaving 1 base not matched to a gene. Germline CDR1 and CDR2: MNHEY and SVGAGI. The CDR3 is 14 amino acids. CDR3: CASSPSGGSYEQYF. The DNA of the CDR3 is TGTGCCAGCAGTCCTAGCGGGGGGTCCTACGAGCAGTACTTC.

V and J are TRBV27 and TRBJ1-6; D may be TRBD1 (6 bases). Germline V lookup: CDR1 MNHEY, CDR2 SMNVEV (reference sequence). The CDR3 length is 14 residues. Between the trimmed V and J ends, which lost 5 bases and 8 bases, there was a span of 13 bases. The CDR3 loop reads CASSPTGIDSPLHF. The CDR3 bases are TGTGCCAGCAGTCCCACAGGGATTGATTCACCCCTCCACTTT.

This clone came up once. The CDR3 nucleotides are TGCGCCAGCAGCCAAGGGACATTTCGAGAAGCTTTCTTT. Translation gives CASSQGTFREAFF. The chain carries TRBV4-1 and TRBJ1-1, with D possibly being TRBD1 (5 bases). V lost 1 base, J lost 8 bases, and 11 bases lay in between. Germline loops: CDR1 MGHRA, CDR2 YSYEKL. The CDR3 runs to 13 residues.

The chain recombines TRBV2 with TRBJ1-2; D remains unclear. The ends were cut back, 3 bases at V and 5 bases at J, with 13 bases in the middle. The CDR3 is 14 residues long. Per germline, CDR1 SNHLY and CDR2 FYNNEI. The CDR3 spells CASSEQLSGYGYTF. CDR3 in DNA: TGTGCCAGCAGTGAGCAGCTTTCCGGGTATGGCTACACCTTC. Complete variable domain (other parts from reference TRBV2 and TRBJ1-2): EPEVTQTPSHQVTQMGQEVILRCVPISNHLYFYWYRQILGQKVEFLVSFYNNEISEKSEIFDDQFSVERPDGSNFTLKIRSTKLEDSAMYFCASSEQLSGYGYTFGSGTRLTVV.

The chain is built from TRBV5-6 and TRBJ2-3; 7 positions match TRBD2. The CDR3 has 13 amino acids. Germline CDR1 SGHDT, CDR2 YYEEEE. The V gene end was trimmed by 2 bases and the J gene end by 6 bases; junction bases not matched to a gene: 3. CDR3 protein: CASSFGGGDTQYF. In DNA, the CDR3 is TGTGCCAGCAGCTTCGGGGGAGGGGATACGCAGTATTTT.

The V call is TRBV19, the J call TRBJ2-1; D might be TRBD2 (6 bases). The germline V and J ends were trimmed by 6 bases and 1 base, with 7 bases remaining between them. The CDR3 spans 13 residues. Germline values: CDR1 LNHDA, CDR2 SQIVND (reference sequence). DNA of the CDR3: TGTGCCAGTAGCGGGGGATCCTACAATGAGCAGTTCTTC. Protein: CASSGGSYNEQFF. Variable domain in full (rest from reference TRBV19 and TRBJ2-1): DGGITQSPKYLFRKEGQNVTLSCEQNLNHDAMYWYRQDPGQGLRLIYYSQIVNDFQKGDIAEGYSVSREKKESFPLTVTSAQKNPTAFYLCASSGGSYNEQFFGPGTRLTVL.

This chain links TRBV10-1 with TRBJ2-7; 11 bases match TRBD1. The V and J ends lost 10 bases and 6 bases, in that order; junction bases with no gene match: 8. CDR3 length: 13 amino acids. Germline CDR1 is WNHNN and CDR2 is SYGVQD (reference sequence). The CDR3 is CATQTGTGGEQYF. The DNA of the CDR3 is TGCGCCACTCAGACCGGGACAGGGGGCGAGCAGTACTTC.

The chain links TRBV11-1 to TRBJ2-7; D not resolved. V lost 3 bases, J lost 3 bases, and 6 bases lay in between. Looked up from germline, CDR1 is SGHAT and CDR2 is FQDESV (reference sequence). The CDR3 extends over 12 amino acids. This CDR3 reads CASSLRNYEQYF. DNA of the CDR3: TGTGCCAGCAGCTTGAGAAACTACGAGCAGTACTTC. Full variable domain (missing parts from reference TRBV11-1 and TRBJ2-7): EAEVAQSPRYKITEKSQAVAFWCDPISGHATLYWYRQILGQGPELLVQFQDESVVDDSQLPKDRFSAERLKGVDSTLKIQPAELGDSAMYLCASSLRNYEQYFGPGTRLTVT.

V gene TRBV5-6 combines with J gene TRBJ2-1; TRBD2 agrees at 9 bases. The junction had 8 bases not matched to a gene; V was cut back by 7 bases and J by 3 bases. Looked up from germline, CDR1 is SGHDT and CDR2 is YYEEEE. The CDR3 runs 15 residues. This CDR3 is CASSSGRGGYNEQFF. CDR3 sequence (DNA): TGTGCCAGCTCTTCGGGGCGGGGGGGCTACAATGAGCAGTTCTTC.

The chain recombines TRBV18 with TRBJ2-7; a possible D gene is TRBD2 (5 bases). The CDR3 is made up of 14 amino acids. The V gene lost 2 bases and the J gene lost 2 bases, with 10 bases spanning the gap. Germline V gene sequence: CDR1 KGHSH, CDR2 LQKENI. CDR3 residues: CASSPSLAAYEQYF. Here the CDR3 DNA reads TGTGCCAGCTCACCATCGCTAGCAGCCTACGAGCAGTACTTC.

DNA of the CDR3: TGTGCCAGCAGCCGGGACAGGGGGATTTCGATTACTGAAGCTTTCTTT. This encodes CASSRDRGISITEAFF. The chain is built from TRBV5-4 and TRBJ1-1; 11 bases line up with TRBD1. V dropped 4 bases and J dropped 5; count of bases not matched to a gene: 10. Germline V CDR1 and CDR2: SGHNT, YYREEE (reference sequence). This CDR3 is built from 16 residues. The variable domain in full, completed from reference TRBV5-4 and TRBJ1-1, reads ETGVTQSPTHLIKTRGQQVTLRCSSQSGHNTVSWYQQALGQGPQFIFQYYREEENGRGNFPPRFSGLQFPNYSSELNVNALELDDSALYLCASSRDRGISITEAFFGQGTRLTVV.

The rearrangement uses TRBV7-9 and TRBJ2-1, with TRBD2 identical over 11 bases. CDR3 length: 17 amino acids. Germline loops: CDR1 SEHNR, CDR2 FQNEAQ (reference sequence). With V trimmed by 0 bases and J by 7 bases, 8 bases remained unmatched. The CDR3 DNA reads TGTGCCAGCAGCTTAGCTTATATAGCGGGGGGGCCGAATGAGCAGTTCTTC. Translation gives CASSLAYIAGGPNEQFF.

The rearrangement links TRBV5-1 to TRBJ2-5; 7 bases match TRBD1. The J segment lost 2 bases and the V segment lost 6 bases, leaving 4 bases of the junction unmatched. Per germline, CDR1 SGHRS and CDR2 YFSETQ. The CDR3 spans 13 residues. The DNA of the CDR3 is TGCGCCAGCAAGGGGACAGAACAAGAGACCCAGTACTTC. Encoded protein: CASKGTEQETQYF.

The J gene is TRBJ2-7, the V gene TRBV29-1; D unclear. The length of the CDR3 is 15 residues. Germline V CDR1 and CDR2: SQVTM, ANQGSEA. V dropped 0 bases and J dropped 2 bases, with 14 bases sitting between them. The CDR3: CSVEDRDSPTYEQYF. CDR3 coding DNA: TGCAGCGTTGAAGATCGAGATTCCCCTACCTACGAGCAGTACTTC.

V gene TRBV4-1 combines with J gene TRBJ2-3; D is possibly TRBD2 (6 bases). The CDR3 is 13 amino acids. Trimming took off 4 bases at V and 7 bases at J, with 12 bases between the two ends. CDR1 and CDR2 (germline): MGHRA, YSYEKL. DNA for the CDR3: TGCGCCAGCAGCCGAGATGGGGGGAATACGCAGTATTTT. Translating gives CASSRDGGNTQYF.

V gene TRBV10-3 combines with J gene TRBJ2-7, with D perhaps matching TRBD2 (6 bases). Per the germline V gene, CDR1 is ENHRY and CDR2 is SYGVKD. CDR3 length equals 13 residues. V was shortened by 8 bases and J by 4 bases, with 15 bases between the two germline ends. The DNA of the CDR3 is TGTGCCATCTCCCGCGGGGCAGCTTACGAGCAGTACTTC. This translates into CAISRGAAYEQYF.

In this sample, this clone turned up once. The chain joins TRBV5-5 to TRBJ2-1, with D unresolved. The V end lost 0 bases, the J end lost 2 bases, and 6 bases lay between the germline ends. CDR1 and CDR2 from the germline V gene are SGHKS and YYEKEE (reference sequence). This CDR3 is built from 14 residues. The CDR3: CASSLAFPYNEQFF. Here the CDR3 DNA reads TGTGCCAGCAGCTTGGCGTTCCCCTACAATGAGCAGTTCTTC. Based on the CDR3 plus reference TRBV5-5 and TRBJ2-1, the full variable domain is DAGVTQSPTHLIKTRGQQVTLRCSPISGHKSVSWYQQVLGQGPQFIFQYYEKEERGRGNFPDRFSARQFPNYSSELNVNALLLGDSALYLCASSLAFPYNEQFFGPGTRLTVL.

This clone was observed once. V is TRBV29-1 and J is TRBJ1-2, with D possibly matching TRBD1 (6 bases). Trimming cost V 4 bases and J 6 bases, with 6 bases left between them. Germline CDR1 SQVTM, CDR2 ANQGSEA. The length of the CDR3 is 10 residues. The CDR3, as DNA: TGCAGCGTTGGACAGGATGGCTACACCTTC. The encoded protein is CSVGQDGYTF.

As DNA, the CDR3 is TGTGCCAGCAGCTCAGGGGGCGTTTATACTGGGGAGCTGTTTTTT. Translation: CASSSGGVYTGELFF. This rearrangement joins TRBV11-2 to TRBJ2-2; the match to TRBD1 covers 8 bases. V lost 4 bases, J lost 8 bases, and 9 bases stayed unmatched. The CDR3 totals 15 residues. From germline, CDR1 is SGHAT and CDR2 FQNNGV.

The CDR3 protein is CASSVPQAGGPDEQFF. As DNA, the CDR3 is TGTGCCAGCAGCGTACCTCAGGCGGGGGGGCCGGATGAGCAGTTCTTC. This sequence joins TRBV9 and TRBJ2-1; 9 bases agree with TRBD2. Germline V lookup: CDR1 SGDLS, CDR2 YYNGEE. The CDR3 loop spans 16 amino acids. V was pared by 1 base and J by 8 bases, with 10 bases of the junction left unmatched.

The V call is TRBV9, the J call TRBJ2-5; TRBD2 is a possible D gene (7 bases). CDR3 length: 16 amino acids. Germline CDR1 SGDLS, CDR2 YYNGEE. Trimming stripped 0 bases from V and 5 bases from J, with 17 bases between. The CDR3 here is CASSVGLRGAGETQYF. CDR3 nucleotide sequence: TGTGCCAGCAGCGTAGGTTTACGGGGGGCAGGGGAGACCCAGTACTTC.